A single sample is the source of the 9 T cell receptor beta chains below, sequenced in a study of T cells in Graves' hyperthyroidism and ophthalmopathy (dated by TCRdb to the late 2010s). The method behind the library was multiplex PCR. The sequencer listed for this sample is Illumina HiSeq 2000. Amplification of TCR beta CDR3 regions was carried out from RNA transcripts. The first round of RT-PCR for the TCR CDR3 was performed with the HTBI primer set and the Qiagen OneStep RT-PCR kit. Clones were called with MiXCR by TCRdb after fastp trimmed the public reads at Q25, and only in-frame beta chains were retained. Every CDR3 protein is listed once, alongside the most common genes and DNA of its rows. For this sample there are some 500,000 distinct CDR3 sequences; approximately 15% appear just once. The ten biggest clones cover around 17% of the sample. Sequencing was carried out using blood. These receptors all stem from a woman aged 18-30 years with Graves' hyperthyroidism.

This clonotype was observed at least ten times. The V and J genes are TRBV11-3 and TRBJ1-1, with D uncertain. Germline CDR1 and CDR2: SGHNT and YENEEA. The CDR3 contains 13 residues. Trimming shortened V by 2 bases and J by 3 bases, and 7 bases separated the two germline ends. In DNA, the CDR3 is TGTGCCAGCAGCTTAAATGTGGACACTGAAGCTTTCTTT. It encodes CASSLNVDTEAFF.

Worth noting for this clonotype: A much bigger clone sits one base away, suggesting this may be a read error. V is TRBV5-1 and J is TRBJ2-7; 9 positions agree with TRBD1. CDR3 size: 15 residues. Germline V gene lookup returns CDR1 SGHRS and CDR2 YFSETQ. V shed 4 bases and J 4 bases; nucleotides not matched to a gene: 9. In DNA, the CDR3 is TGCGCCAGCAGCGCGCCGGGACAGGGAGTATACGAGCAGTACGTC. Translation gives CASSAPGQGVYEQYV.

This chain connects TRBV7-8 to TRBJ2-1; tentative D call: TRBD2 (6 bases). V was clipped by 0 bases and J by 7 bases, with 16 bases between them. There are 16 residues in the CDR3. Germline CDR1 SGHVS, CDR2 FQNEAQ. The CDR3 DNA reads as TGTGCCAGCAGCTTAGCTACGGGAGTCGTGCGGAATGAGCAGTTCTTC. It codes for CASSLATGVVRNEQFF.

This clonotype was seen many times. The chain recombines TRBV3-1 with TRBJ1-2; D might be TRBD1 (6 bases). CDR1 and CDR2 from the germline V gene are LGHDT and YNNKEL (reference sequence). The V gene lost 3 bases and the J gene lost 4 bases, with 15 bases spanning the gap. CDR3 length equals 15 residues. In DNA, the CDR3 is TGTGCCAGCAGCCACCCGGGGGCGGGTGGCTATGGCTACACCTTC. It yields the protein CASSHPGAGGYGYTF.

Details on this clonotype: This sequence may be a read error, since a much larger clone differs from it by one base. V is TRBV6-1 and J is TRBJ2-2, with 7 positions matching TRBD2. CDR1 MNHNS and CDR2 SASEGT come from the germline V gene. The CDR3 consists of 15 residues. The CDR3 DNA reads TGTGCCTGCAGTGAATGGGGGAGGGGCACCGGGGAGCTGTTTTTT. It specifies CACSEWGRGTGELFF.

This clonotype was picked up a small number of times. The genes are TRBV20-1 and TRBJ2-7; 10 bases agree with TRBD2. The CDR3 loop spans 13 amino acids. Germline V CDR1 and CDR2: DFQATT, SNEGSKA (reference sequence). Losses at the gene ends were 3 bases for V and 1 base for J; bases not matched to a gene: 0. In nucleotides, the CDR3 is TGCAGTGCTAGGGGACTAGCGTCCTACGAGCAGTACGTC. Amino acids: CSARGLASYEQYV.

This clonotype has just a few counts. This chain joins TRBV7-2 and TRBJ2-1; D unclear. Germline CDR1 reads SGHTA; CDR2 reads FQGNSA. The CDR3 totals 15 residues. Trimming cost V 4 bases and J 5 bases, with 15 bases left between them. The CDR3 is CASSSVAMDHNEQFF. The CDR3 nucleotides are TGTGCCAGCAGCTCAGTGGCAATGGATCACAATGAGCAGTTCTTC.

This clonotype was picked up many times. The chain carries TRBV7-2 and TRBJ2-7; no clear D gene. Per the germline V gene, CDR1 is SGHTA and CDR2 is FQGNSA. V was shortened by 1 base and J by 1 base, with 14 bases between the two germline ends. This CDR3 is built from 16 residues. CDR3 bases: TGTGCCAGCAGCTTAGTACCGTCCAGCCTTTCCTACGAGCAGTACTTC. It translates to CASSLVPSSLSYEQYF.

This clonotype showed up many times. V usage is TRBV12-3 or TRBV12-4 and J usage is TRBJ1-1, with a weak D call TRBD1 (5 bases). This CDR3 has 16 amino acids. Trimming removed 5 bases from V and 1 base from J, with 17 bases in between. This CDR3 reads CASSPLGVGRNTEAFF. CDR3 sequence (DNA): TGTGCCAGCAGTCCCCTAGGGGTTGGCAGGAACACTGAAGCTTTCTTT.